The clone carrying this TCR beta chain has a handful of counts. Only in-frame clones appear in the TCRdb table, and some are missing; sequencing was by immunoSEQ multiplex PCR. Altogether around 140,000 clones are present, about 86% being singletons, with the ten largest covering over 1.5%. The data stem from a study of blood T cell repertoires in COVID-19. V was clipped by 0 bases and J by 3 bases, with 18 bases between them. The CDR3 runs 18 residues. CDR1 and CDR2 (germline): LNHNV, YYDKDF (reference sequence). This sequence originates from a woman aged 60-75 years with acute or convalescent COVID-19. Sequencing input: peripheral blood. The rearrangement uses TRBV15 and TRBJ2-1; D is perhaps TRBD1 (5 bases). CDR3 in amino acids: CATSRDGETGSLYNEQFF. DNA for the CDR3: TGTGCCACCAGCAGAGATGGGGAAACAGGTTCTCTCTACAATGAGCAGTTCTTC.